The rows below give T cell receptor beta chains drawn from one sample of a study of cytomegalovirus exposure and HLA in healthy donors. Clones were sequenced by immunoSEQ multiplex PCR, and TCRdb holds only the in-frame ones, with some missing. The sample holds 95,000 to 150,000 clones, approximately 78% seen once. Sequencing was carried out using PBMCs. The receptors originated from a woman between 40 and 55 years old in good health and CMV-seropositive. Each CDR3 is given with its conserved first and last residue. D genes are given only for firm matches. Part of the rows lack a size; the others show once, few, many or a class for expanded clones.

CDR3 DNA: TGCGCCAGCAGACGGACAGGGGGGAATTCACCCCTCCACTTT
CDR3 protein: CASRRTGGNSPLHF
J gene: TRBJ1-6
V gene: TRBV5-1
clone size: .
D gene: TRBD1

CDR3 DNA: TGTGCCACCAGCAGAGGAGGACAGCCCCTTGGAGGCTACACCTTC
CDR3 protein: CATSRGGQPLGGYTF
J gene: TRBJ1-2
V gene: TRBV15
clone size: .
D gene: .

CDR3 DNA: TGCAGCGCCCCAGACAGGGGTAGGGGCAATGAGCAGTTCTTC
CDR3 protein: CSAPDRGRGNEQFF
J gene: TRBJ2-1
V gene: TRBV29-1
clone size: .
D gene: TRBD1

CDR3 DNA: TGTGCCAGCAGTGAAGCCTCAGATAATTCACCCCTCCACTTT
CDR3 protein: CASSEASDNSPLHF
J gene: TRBJ1-6
V gene: TRBV2
clone size: .
D gene: .

CDR3 DNA: TGCGCCAGCAGCAACCCCGAGGCTAACTATGGCTACACCTTC
CDR3 protein: CASSNPEANYGYTF
J gene: TRBJ1-2
V gene: TRBV5-1
clone size: .
D gene: .

CDR3 DNA: TGTGCCAGCACCTCACCGGGGACTAGTTCAGATACGCAGTATTTT
CDR3 protein: CASTSPGTSSDTQYF
J gene: TRBJ2-3
V gene: TRBV6-5
clone size: .
D gene: TRBD2

CDR3 DNA: TGTGCCAGCAGCTCCTGGACAGGGATCGGCTACACCTTC
CDR3 protein: CASSSWTGIGYTF
J gene: TRBJ1-2
V gene: TRBV7-3
clone size: few
D gene: TRBD1

CDR3 DNA: TGTGCCAGCAGCCCGGGACAGGGGGCGACCTATGGCTACACCTTC
CDR3 protein: CASSPGQGATYGYTF
J gene: TRBJ1-2
V gene: TRBV5-4
clone size: few
D gene: TRBD1

CDR3 DNA: TGTGCCACGTGGACAGAGAACTATGGCTACACCTTC
CDR3 protein: CATWTENYGYTF
J gene: TRBJ1-2
V gene: TRBV6-5
clone size: few
D gene: .

CDR3 DNA: TGTGCCAGCAGGGGGACAGTTAGCACAGATACGCAGTATTTT
CDR3 protein: CASRGTVSTDTQYF
J gene: TRBJ2-3
V gene: TRBV6-5
clone size: once
D gene: TRBD1

CDR3 DNA: TGCGCCAGCTTAGGACAGGAGAACACTGAAGCTTTCTTT
CDR3 protein: CASLGQENTEAFF
J gene: TRBJ1-1
V gene: TRBV5-1
clone size: once
D gene: TRBD1

CDR3 DNA: TGTGCCATCAAAGGGGTCCGCACTGAAGCTTTCTTT
CDR3 protein: CAIKGVRTEAFF
J gene: TRBJ1-1
V gene: TRBV10-3
clone size: .
D gene: .

CDR3 DNA: TGTGCCAGCAGCTTAAACAGCGGGGGTTACAATGAGCAGTTCTTC
CDR3 protein: CASSLNSGGYNEQFF
J gene: TRBJ2-1
V gene: TRBV11-2
clone size: .
D gene: TRBD2

CDR3 DNA: TGTGCCAGCAGCGAAACAGGGGGCGCTGGGAATCAGCCCCAGCATTTT
CDR3 protein: CASSETGGAGNQPQHF
J gene: TRBJ1-5
V gene: TRBV7-8
clone size: .
D gene: TRBD1

CDR3 DNA: TGTGCCAGCAGCGTCCCTAGCGTGGGGGTTGTCTATGAGCAGTTCTTC
CDR3 protein: CASSVPSVGVVYEQFF
J gene: TRBJ2-1
V gene: TRBV7-9
clone size: few
D gene: .

CDR3 DNA: TGCGCCAGCAGCCAAGATATAGCAGCCTCGGTTCAGTACTTC
CDR3 protein: CASSQDIAASVQYF
J gene: TRBJ2-7
V gene: TRBV4-3
clone size: .
D gene: .

CDR3 DNA: TGCGCCAGCAGCGCTACTAGCGGGGGGGCCGGGGAGACCCAGTACTTC
CDR3 protein: CASSATSGGAGETQYF
J gene: TRBJ2-5
V gene: TRBV5-1
clone size: .
D gene: TRBD2

CDR3 DNA: TGTGCCAGCAGCCCCGACAGGGGGCTCGGCTATGGCTACACCTTC
CDR3 protein: CASSPDRGLGYGYTF
J gene: TRBJ1-2
V gene: TRBV2
clone size: .
D gene: TRBD1

CDR3 DNA: TGTGCCAGCAGCTTAGGGGAGGTGAACACTGAAGCTTTCTTT
CDR3 protein: CASSLGEVNTEAFF
J gene: TRBJ1-1
V gene: TRBV7-9
clone size: few
D gene: .

CDR3 DNA: TGTGCCAGCAGCCGGGACAGCTACAATGAGCAGTTCTTC
CDR3 protein: CASSRDSYNEQFF
J gene: TRBJ2-1
V gene: TRBV14
clone size: .
D gene: TRBD1

CDR3 DNA: TGTGCCAGCAGCCTGGACACCCTGAGCACTGAAGCTTTCTTT
CDR3 protein: CASSLDTLSTEAFF
J gene: TRBJ1-1
V gene: TRBV7-3
clone size: .
D gene: .

CDR3 DNA: TGTGCCAGCAGCCCCGCAAGGGGGATCTCTAGCAATCAGCCCCAGCATTTT
CDR3 protein: CASSPARGISSNQPQHF
J gene: TRBJ1-5
V gene: TRBV7-2
clone size: .
D gene: .

CDR3 DNA: TGTGCCATCAGCCTGTCGACAGGGCTAAACACTGAAGCTTTCTTT
CDR3 protein: CAISLSTGLNTEAFF
J gene: TRBJ1-1
V gene: TRBV10-3
clone size: .
D gene: TRBD1

CDR3 DNA: TGTGCCAGTAGTAGAACCGGGACAGGGGGCCTTACGGCGGATTCACCCCTCCACTTT
CDR3 protein: CASSRTGTGGLTADSPLHF
J gene: TRBJ1-6
V gene: TRBV19
clone size: .
D gene: TRBD1

CDR3 DNA: TGTGCCAGCAGTTCAAGCGGGGGGAATTACAATGAGCAGTTCTTC
CDR3 protein: CASSSSGGNYNEQFF
J gene: TRBJ2-1
V gene: TRBV6-5
clone size: .
D gene: TRBD2

CDR3 DNA: TGCGCCAGCAGCCAGTCTCCAGCGAGGTCCTACGAGCAGTACTTC
CDR3 protein: CASSQSPARSYEQYF
J gene: TRBJ2-7
V gene: TRBV4-1
clone size: .
D gene: .

CDR3 DNA: TGTGCCAGCAGCAGAGACAGGGTGATTTCACCCCTCCACTTT
CDR3 protein: CASSRDRVISPLHF
J gene: TRBJ1-6
V gene: TRBV9
clone size: .
D gene: TRBD1

CDR3 DNA: TGCAGCGTTGACGTATCCAATGAAAAACTGTTTTTT
CDR3 protein: CSVDVSNEKLFF
J gene: TRBJ1-4
V gene: TRBV29-1
clone size: .
D gene: .

CDR3 DNA: TGTGCCAGCTCCACGAATGCTGGGGGGGACACTGAAGCTTTCTTT
CDR3 protein: CASSTNAGGDTEAFF
J gene: TRBJ1-1
V gene: TRBV18
clone size: .
D gene: .

CDR3 DNA: TGTGCCAGCAGCTTATTAGCGGGGGGTGAGCAGTTCTTC
CDR3 protein: CASSLLAGGEQFF
J gene: TRBJ2-1
V gene: TRBV7-3
clone size: .
D gene: TRBD2

CDR3 DNA: TGTGCCAGCAGCGCCAGGGGCGTGCAGTACTTC
CDR3 protein: CASSARGVQYF
J gene: TRBJ2-7
V gene: TRBV5-6
clone size: once
D gene: .

CDR3 DNA: TGTGCCAGCAGCTTAGGGGCCCTAGAGCAGTTCTTC
CDR3 protein: CASSLGALEQFF
J gene: TRBJ2-1
V gene: TRBV7-9
clone size: .
D gene: .

CDR3 DNA: TGTGCCAGCAGCCCGCGGACAGGTCCCCAAACTTACTATGGCTACACCTTC
CDR3 protein: CASSPRTGPQTYYGYTF
J gene: TRBJ1-2
V gene: TRBV7-2
clone size: .
D gene: TRBD1

CDR3 DNA: TGTGCCAGCAGCATCAGTCAGGGAGAAAAACTGTTTTTT
CDR3 protein: CASSISQGEKLFF
J gene: TRBJ1-4
V gene: TRBV5-4
clone size: .
D gene: .

CDR3 DNA: TGTGCCAGTAGTCCGGGGGGAGCAGATACGCAGTATTTT
CDR3 protein: CASSPGGADTQYF
J gene: TRBJ2-3
V gene: TRBV19
clone size: .
D gene: TRBD2

CDR3 DNA: TGCGCCAGCAGCCAATATCTCAGGGGCGAGTCTGAAGCTTTCTTT
CDR3 protein: CASSQYLRGESEAFF
J gene: TRBJ1-1
V gene: TRBV4-3
clone size: .
D gene: .

CDR3 DNA: TGCGCCAGCAGCGCCTCCCCGGGACAGGGGGCCCACGAGCAGTACTTC
CDR3 protein: CASSASPGQGAHEQYF
J gene: TRBJ2-7
V gene: TRBV4-1
clone size: .
D gene: TRBD1

CDR3 DNA: TGTGCCAGCAGGAACCTGAGAGAAGAAAAACTGTTTTTT
CDR3 protein: CASRNLREEKLFF
J gene: TRBJ1-4
V gene: TRBV6-6
clone size: .
D gene: .

CDR3 DNA: TGCGCCAGCAGCTTGGGAACAGCCTCTGGAAACACCATATATTTT
CDR3 protein: CASSLGTASGNTIYF
J gene: TRBJ1-3
V gene: TRBV5-1
clone size: .
D gene: .

CDR3 DNA: TGTGCCAGCAGTTACGACTGGGTCCAAAGCGACACTGAAGCTTTCTTT
CDR3 protein: CASSYDWVQSDTEAFF
J gene: TRBJ1-1
V gene: TRBV6-5
clone size: .
D gene: .

CDR3 DNA: TGCGCCAGTGGGACTAGCGGGCCCCCCGGTACGCAGTATTTT
CDR3 protein: CASGTSGPPGTQYF
J gene: TRBJ2-3
V gene: TRBV5-1
clone size: few
D gene: TRBD2